This T cell receptor beta chain appears in the sequencing data of a study of cytomegalovirus exposure and HLA in healthy donors. The PCR made use of 60 Vbeta and 13 Jbeta primers. The method was immunoSEQ multiplex PCR; TCRdb's version includes in-frame clones alone and lacks a portion of them. Here the sample spans 100,000 to 150,000 clones, around four fifths being singletons. J gave up 2 bases and V 4 bases, and 3 bases lay outside the gene matches. The CDR3 extends over 14 amino acids. In germline, CDR1 is SGHAT, CDR2 FQNNGV. The origin of this receptor is a man aged 18 to 30 in good health and CMV-seropositive. This chain uses TRBV11-2 with TRBJ2-7, with 9 nucleotides matching TRBD1. Source material: PBMCs. The CDR3: CASSSRDRAYEQYF. The CDR3 bases are TGTGCCAGCAGCTCCCGGGACAGGGCCTACGAGCAGTACTTC.